This T cell receptor (beta chain) was found in a study of Graves' ophthalmopathy and Graves' hyperthyroidism. Study findings and constraints: Blood shared most expanded thyroid clonotypes above 0.001 frequency. For separating ophthalmopathy from stable hyperthyroidism, a 13-signature model gave roughly 90% sensitivity and about 80% specificity. With a specificity of just over 72% and a sensitivity of 70.59%, the model predicted ophthalmopathy progression.

To note about this clonotype: As yet, its antigen is unknown.

V was shortened by 5 bases and J by 7 bases, with 9 bases between the two germline ends. The germline V gene has CDR1 MNHEY and CDR2 SVGEGT. This CDR3 is built from 12 residues. Other autoimmune diseases, uncontrolled infections, pregnancy or lactation led to the exclusion of patients. The sequenced template was RNA, covering the TCR beta CDR3 region. Second-round multiplex PCR followed a first-round RT-PCR using HTBI primers. Using its own MiXCR run on the multiplex PCR reads, TCRdb lists one record per CDR3 protein. The sample lists roughly 160,000 distinct CDR3 sequences, 37% occurring once. The clonotype was recovered from a woman in her thirties or forties with Graves' ophthalmopathy. The sequenced sample consisted of peripheral blood. The chain carries TRBV6-2 or TRBV6-3 and TRBJ1-5; unclear D gene. DNA for the CDR3: TGTGCCAGCAGTCCGGGTCAACAGCCCCAGCATTTT. Translated, it gives CASSPGQQPQHF.